Listed below are T cell receptor beta chains from one sample, sequenced in a study of cytomegalovirus exposure and HLA in healthy donors. Produced via immunoSEQ multiplex PCR; TCRdb's table is partial and in-frame only. Here the sample spans under 150,000 clones, over 60% being singletons. The sequencing input was PBMCs. These receptors came from a woman in her twenties or thirties in good health and CMV-seronegative. The CDR3 runs from the conserved cysteine through the conserved F or W. The D gene is left open where the match is weak. Clone size is given for some rows only: seen once, a few or many times, or a class if the clone is expanded.

once	TRBJ1-1	.	TRBV6-1	TGTGCCAGCAGTAGATATACGGACGGGGCTGAAGCTTTCTTT	CASSRYTDGAEAFF
.	TRBJ2-7	.	TRBV15	TGTGCCATTTCAGGGAGGGGGTCCTACGAGCAGTACTTC	CAISGRGSYEQYF
.	TRBJ1-1	.	TRBV9	TGTGCCAGCAGCCCCATCGGCAGGGTAGGTACTGAAGCTTTCTTT	CASSPIGRVGTEAFF
.	TRBJ2-7	TRBD2	TRBV11-1	TGTGCCAGCAGCTCCGGACGGGAGGAGGCCTACGAGCAGTACTTC	CASSSGREEAYEQYF
.	TRBJ2-7	.	TRBV11-2	TGTGCCAGCAGCCGCGCGGTGTCCACGCCGAACGAGCAGTACTTC	CASSRAVSTPNEQYF
few	TRBJ1-6	.	TRBV19	TGTGCCAGTAGAACCGGGTCTTATAATTCACCCCTCCACTTT	CASRTGSYNSPLHF
.	TRBJ1-5	.	TRBV19	TGTGCCAGTAGTATTACGCCGGACAGTAATCAGCCCCAGCATTTT	CASSITPDSNQPQHF
.	TRBJ1-3	.	TRBV11-2	TGTGCCAGCAGCTTCACAGGCTCTGGAAACACCATATATTTT	CASSFTGSGNTIYF
.	TRBJ1-1	TRBD1	TRBV7-9	TGTGCCAGCAGCTTGGGACAGGGGGCGCGGACTGAAGCTTTCTTT	CASSLGQGARTEAFF
few	TRBJ2-3	TRBD2	TRBV2	TGTGCCAGCTCACCATACTTAGCGGGGGAAGCAGATACGCAGTATTTT	CASSPYLAGEADTQYF
.	TRBJ2-7	TRBD2	TRBV5-4	TGTGCCAGCAGCTTAGGGCGGGGGGGCCTTCTCGAGCAGTACTTC	CASSLGRGGLLEQYF
.	TRBJ2-5	TRBD2	TRBV5-1	TGCGCCAGCAGCTTGGCGGGGGGACCAAAAGAGACCCAGTACTTC	CASSLAGGPKETQYF
.	TRBJ2-3	.	TRBV5-1	TGCGCCAGCAGCTTGAGGACAGAGCGAGATACGCAGTATTTT	CASSLRTERDTQYF
.	TRBJ2-2	TRBD2	TRBV4-2	TGTGCCAGCAGCCTCCCAAGCGGGGGGAAGGACACCGGGGAGCTGTTTTTT	CASSLPSGGKDTGELFF
.	TRBJ1-6	.	TRBV7-9	TGTGCCAGCAGCTCGGAAACGGGGAATTCACCCCTCCACTTT	CASSSETGNSPLHF
.	TRBJ2-3	TRBD1	TRBV7-6	TGTGCCAGCAGCGCCCGGGACAGCCGAACCCGCGGTACGCAGTATTTT	CASSARDSRTRGTQYF